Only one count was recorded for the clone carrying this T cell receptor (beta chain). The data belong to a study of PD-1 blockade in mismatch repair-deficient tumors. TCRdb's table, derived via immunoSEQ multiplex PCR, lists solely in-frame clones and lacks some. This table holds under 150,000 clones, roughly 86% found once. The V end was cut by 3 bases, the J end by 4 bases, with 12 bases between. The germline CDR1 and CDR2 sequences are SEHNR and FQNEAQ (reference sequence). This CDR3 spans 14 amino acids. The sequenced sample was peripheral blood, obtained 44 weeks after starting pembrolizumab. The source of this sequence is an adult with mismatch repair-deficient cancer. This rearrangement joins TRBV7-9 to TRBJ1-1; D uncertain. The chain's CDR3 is CASSLGGLSTEAFF. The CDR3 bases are TGTGCCAGCAGCTTGGGAGGGTTGTCCACTGAAGCTTTCTTT.